This is a list of T cell receptor beta chains from one sample in a study of T cell responses to AZD1222 COVID-19 vaccine. The data were produced by immunoSEQ multiplex PCR, yet TCRdb's version contains in-frame clones alone and is incomplete. The data contain fewer than 110,000 clones, about 90% of them seen just once; the ten biggest clones take up approximately 15%. Sequenced here: peripheral blood, sampled on day 0 of AZD1222 vaccination. These receptors originate from an adult in good health. Each CDR3 is given without its conserved first and last residue. Each record gives: V gene, J gene, CDR3 protein.

TRBV19,TRBJ2-5,ASSIGLGGQETQY
TRBV9,TRBJ2-1,ASSVPGSSYNEQF
TRBV10-3,TRBJ1-4,AISAVGDNEKLF
TRBV6-2/TRBV6-3,TRBJ1-5,ASSFAWGSIQPQH
TRBV7-8,TRBJ2-1,ASSLGLGQYNEQF
TRBV3-1/TRBV3-2,TRBJ1-1,ASSRTDMLTEAF
TRBV11-2,TRBJ1-5,ASSLGASKETPQH
TRBV5-1,TRBJ2-2,ASSEGPLANTGELF
TRBV3-1/TRBV3-2,TRBJ1-5,ASSQNDNQPQH
TRBV9,TRBJ1-6,ASSKRLGTSPLH
TRBV29-1,TRBJ2-7,SVEAGLYEQY
TRBV5-5,TRBJ1-2,ASSLSSSYGYT
TRBV19,TRBJ1-5,ASSEGAGSNQPQH
TRBV11-2,TRBJ1-3,ASRGYSGNTIY
TRBV7-6,TRBJ1-3,ASSKEGGTRSGNTIY
TRBV11-2,TRBJ1-1,ASSGWGSHRGGAEAF
TRBV6-5,TRBJ1-4,ASSYSGANEKLF
TRBV5-6,TRBJ2-5,ASSVFPGVQETQY
TRBV30,TRBJ1-1,AWSTGRQGPTEAF
TRBV18,TRBJ1-4,ASSPPQGGGEKLF
TRBV28,TRBJ1-6,ASSSPHISPSPLH
TRBV27,TRBJ2-7,ASSLYPGSHEQY